Presented here are 22 T cell receptor beta chains from one specimen sequenced in a study of shared clonotypes between healthy human individuals. The data were produced by immunoSEQ multiplex PCR, yet TCRdb's version contains in-frame clones alone and is incomplete. The sample holds some 1.4 million clones; around 97% are singletons and the top ten take roughly 1.2%. Sequencing used naive CD4+ T cells sorted from blood. Specified subset: CD45RA+ positively selected. The receptors derive from a young man in good health.

The genes are TRBV10-3 and TRBJ2-7, with 8 bases aligning to TRBD2. V was pared by 9 bases and J by 1 base, with 8 bases of the junction left unmatched. The CDR3 runs to 14 residues. Per the germline V gene, CDR1 is ENHRY and CDR2 is SYGVKD. The CDR3 nucleotides are TGTGCCATATTCAGCGGGAGCGAGTCCTACGAGCAGTACTTC. Residues: CAIFSGSESYEQYF.

J is TRBJ2-2 and V is TRBV2; D not certain. CDR3 length: 14 residues. V was cut by 1 base and J by 0 bases, with 3 bases left in between. The germline gives CDR1 SNHLY, CDR2 FYNNEI. The CDR3 region has the DNA TGTGCCAGCAGTGAAGTGACGAACACCGGGGAGCTGTTTTTT. Protein product: CASSEVTNTGELFF. The full variable domain, rest sourced from reference TRBV2 and TRBJ2-2, is EPEVTQTPSHQVTQMGQEVILRCVPISNHLYFYWYRQILGQKVEFLVSFYNNEISEKSEIFDDQFSVERPDGSNFTLKIRSTKLEDSAMYFCASSEVTNTGELFFGEGSRLTVL.

The J gene is TRBJ1-2, the V gene TRBV28; D is unclear. Germline V CDR1 and CDR2: MDHEN, SYDVKM. Trimming pared 2 bases from V and 4 bases from J, leaving 11 bases between. This CDR3 comprises 14 residues. The CDR3 is CASSLGRVAYGYTF. The CDR3 coding sequence is TGTGCCAGCAGTTTAGGGCGGGTTGCCTATGGCTACACCTTC.

V gene TRBV6-1 combines with J gene TRBJ2-7, with TRBD1 matching 8 bases. Trimming removed 2 bases from V and 0 bases from J; junction bases left unmatched: 6. The germline CDR1 and CDR2 sequences are MNHNS and SASEGT. This CDR3 region has 16 residues. CDR3 residues: CASSEPRTGSSYEQYF. CDR3 in DNA: TGTGCCAGCAGTGAACCCCGGACAGGGAGCTCCTACGAGCAGTACTTC.

Remarks on this clone: The same CDR3 arises from other DNA sequences in this sample as well. The rearrangement links TRBV19 to TRBJ1-5; a possible D gene is TRBD1 (6 bases). Germline V CDR1 and CDR2: LNHDA, SQIVND (reference sequence). The V end lost 3 bases, the J end lost 6 bases, and 6 bases lay between the germline ends. The CDR3 loop spans 12 amino acids. CDR3 bases: TGTGCCAGTAGTATCAGGGGTCAGCCCCAGCATTTT. It yields the protein CASSIRGQPQHF.

Turning to this clone: The junction departs from germline at one end; a sequencing error may be responsible. V usage is TRBV7-9 and J usage is TRBJ2-7; no reliable D call. The germline CDR1 and CDR2 sequences are SEHNR and FQNEAQ (reference sequence). The CDR3 loop spans 13 amino acids. CDR3 sequence (DNA): TGTGCCAGCAGCTGGCCCTACTCCCACGAGCAGTACTTC. Translated: CASSWPYSHEQYF.

The genes are TRBV5-6 and TRBJ1-3; 12 bases are shared with TRBD1. The CDR3 loop spans 14 amino acids. V was clipped by 2 bases and J by 8 bases; unmatched bases: 2. The germline gives CDR1 SGHDT, CDR2 YYEEEE. CDR3 residues: CASSFRDRGHTIYF. CDR3 sequence (DNA): TGTGCCAGCAGCTTCCGGGACAGGGGGCACACCATATATTTT.

The genes are TRBV6-1 and TRBJ1-2; D is possibly TRBD1 (6 bases). Germline V gene data show CDR1 as MNHNS and CDR2 as SASEGT. The CDR3 spans 14 residues. The ends were cut back, 1 base at V and 4 bases at J, with 10 bases in the middle. CDR3 sequence reads: CASSEGAGAYGYTF. The CDR3, as DNA: TGTGCCAGCAGTGAAGGCGCAGGGGCCTATGGCTACACCTTC.

The chain carries TRBV5-4 and TRBJ1-2; no clear D gene. V shed 6 bases and J shed 4 bases, with 13 bases lying between them. The length of the CDR3 is 13 residues. Germline CDR1 and CDR2: SGHNT and YYREEE (reference sequence). CDR3 DNA: TGTGCCAGCATCCACCCCAACAGCTATGGCTACACCTTC. This encodes CASIHPNSYGYTF.

The V call is TRBV10-1, the J call TRBJ2-1; 14 nucleotides agree with TRBD2. The germline V gene has CDR1 WNHNN and CDR2 SYGVQD (reference sequence). The CDR3 consists of 20 residues. V gave up 6 bases and J gave up 12 bases; unmatched junction bases: 25. CDR3 DNA sequence: TGCGCCAGCAGCGACGGTTCGGGGGGCCGGACTAGCGGGAGGCCTCGTCGGCAGTTCTTC. It codes for CASSDGSGGRTSGRPRRQFF.

The CDR3 loop is CASSLKTGFGYTF. The CDR3 DNA reads as TGTGCCAGCTCACTGAAGACAGGATTTGGCTACACCTTC. The chain links TRBV18 to TRBJ1-2, with D tentatively TRBD1 (6 bases). The V and J ends lost 4 bases and 7 bases respectively, with 13 bases between them. Germline lookup yields CDR1 KGHSH and CDR2 LQKENI. This CDR3 is built from 13 residues.

This clone was seen a single time. This specimen includes other DNA sequences encoding the same CDR3. The genes are TRBV5-1 and TRBJ2-7; tentative D call: TRBD1 (5 bases). CDR1 is SGHRS and CDR2 is YFSETQ in the germline V gene. V was pared by 0 bases and J by 4 bases, with 8 bases between. The CDR3 loop spans 13 amino acids. The CDR3 region has the DNA TGCGCCAGCAGCTTGGTGTCAGGGTACGAGCAGTACTTC. It translates to CASSLVSGYEQYF.

The rearrangement links TRBV19 to TRBJ1-5; 7 bases are shared with TRBD1. V gave up 4 bases and J gave up 0 bases; unmatched junction bases: 15. Germline V gene data show CDR1 as LNHDA and CDR2 as SQIVND (reference sequence). The CDR3 is 19 residues long. The CDR3 protein is CASSTLITGTDYSNQPQHF. For the CDR3, the DNA is TGTGCCAGTAGTACCTTAATAACCGGGACAGATTATAGCAATCAGCCCCAGCATTTT.

V and J are TRBV5-1 and TRBJ2-7; TRBD2 is a possible D gene (5 bases). Germline loops: CDR1 SGHRS, CDR2 YFSETQ. V was pared by 2 bases and J by 2 bases, with 8 bases between. The CDR3 is made up of 13 amino acids. The CDR3 region is CASSFSDAYEQYF. CDR3 DNA: TGCGCCAGCAGCTTTAGCGACGCCTACGAGCAGTACTTC.

A remark on this clone: Other DNA sequences in this sample translate to the same CDR3. The rearrangement uses TRBV7-2 and TRBJ2-7; D gene uncertain. Germline CDR1 reads SGHTA; CDR2 reads FQGNSA. Trimming shortened V by 3 bases and J by 3 bases, and 3 bases separated the two germline ends. The CDR3 is made up of 11 amino acids. The CDR3 here is CASSFSYEQYF. CDR3 DNA sequence: TGTGCCAGCAGCTTCAGCTACGAGCAGTACTTC.

The chain combines TRBV9 with TRBJ2-3; unclear D gene. Trimming removed 1 base from V and 0 bases from J, with 12 bases in between. The CDR3 runs to 16 residues. CDR1 and CDR2 (germline): SGDLS, YYNGEE. CDR3 nucleotide sequence: TGTGCCAGCAGCGTAAGGGCGGATACTAGCACAGATACGCAGTATTTT. It translates to CASSVRADTSTDTQYF.

This clone was counted a single time. The chain employs TRBV11-2 and TRBJ2-7; 10 positions agree with TRBD2. The CDR3 is 19 amino acids. V trimming: 5 bases; J trimming: 2 bases; junction bases outside the gene matches: 18. Per the germline V gene, CDR1 is SGHAT and CDR2 is FQNNGV. The CDR3 DNA reads as TGTGCCAGCAGCCAGACCGGACTAGCGGCAATAAGAACCCCCTACGAGCAGTACTTC. It is translated as CASSQTGLAAIRTPYEQYF.

V usage is TRBV5-6 and J usage is TRBJ2-5; D not resolved. The CDR3 covers 13 residues. Germline loops: CDR1 SGHDT, CDR2 YYEEEE. Trimming pared 0 bases from V and 6 bases from J, leaving 9 bases between. The CDR3, as DNA: TGTGCCAGCAGCTTGGCCGAAATAAAGACCCAGTACTTC. Its translation: CASSLAEIKTQYF.

The J gene is TRBJ2-3, the V gene TRBV29-1, with D possibly TRBD2 on 7 matching bases. Per germline, CDR1 SQVTM and CDR2 ANQGSEA. This CDR3 is 17 amino acids long. V shed 3 bases and J shed 2 bases, with 21 bases lying between them. In DNA, the CDR3 is TGCAGCGTTGAGGCCTTAGGGGGGGTGAGGTCCACAGATACGCAGTATTTT. Its translation is CSVEALGGVRSTDTQYF.

The genes are TRBV6-5 and TRBJ1-2; perhaps TRBD1 as D (6 bases). The CDR3 contains 12 residues. Looked up from germline, CDR1 is MNHEY and CDR2 is SVGAGI. Between the trimmed V and J ends, which lost 5 bases and 8 bases, there was a span of 12 bases. CDR3 sequence (DNA): TGTGCCAGCAGTCTACAGGGTGTGGGCTACACCTTC. Encoded protein: CASSLQGVGYTF.

Note on this clone: Other DNA sequences in this specimen translate into the identical CDR3. V usage is TRBV11-2 and J usage is TRBJ2-5, with D unresolved. Germline lookup yields CDR1 SGHAT and CDR2 FQNNGV. Trimming took off 5 bases at V and 5 bases at J, with 6 bases between the two ends. The CDR3 extends over 11 amino acids. The CDR3 DNA is TGTGCCAGCAGCCCAAAGGAGACCCAGTACTTC. Its protein is CASSPKETQYF.

In regard to this clone: Other DNA sequences within the sample encode an identical CDR3. The gene calls are TRBV19 and TRBJ2-7; no definite D call. V lost 5 bases, J lost 4 bases, and 9 bases lay in between. CDR3 length: 12 residues. CDR1 and CDR2 (germline): LNHDA, SQIVND (reference sequence). Written as DNA, the CDR3 is TGTGCCAGTAGTCCCTCCCGTTACGAGCAGTACTTC. Translation: CASSPSRYEQYF. Looking up the rest from reference TRBV19 and TRBJ2-7 gives the full variable domain: DGGITQSPKYLFRKEGQNVTLSCEQNLNHDAMYWYRQDPGQGLRLIYYSQIVNDFQKGDIAEGYSVSREKKESFPLTVTSAQKNPTAFYLCASSPSRYEQYFGPGTRLTVT.